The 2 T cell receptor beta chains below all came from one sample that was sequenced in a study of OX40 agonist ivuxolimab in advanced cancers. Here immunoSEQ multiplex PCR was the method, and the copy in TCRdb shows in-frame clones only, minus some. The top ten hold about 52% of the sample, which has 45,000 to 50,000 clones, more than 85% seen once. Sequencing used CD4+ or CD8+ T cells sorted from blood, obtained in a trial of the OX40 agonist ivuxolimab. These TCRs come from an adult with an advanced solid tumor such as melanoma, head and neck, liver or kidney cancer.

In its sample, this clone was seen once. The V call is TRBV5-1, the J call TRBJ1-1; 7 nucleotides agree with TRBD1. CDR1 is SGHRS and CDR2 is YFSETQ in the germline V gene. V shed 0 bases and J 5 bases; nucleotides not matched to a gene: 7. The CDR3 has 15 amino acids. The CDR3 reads CASSLEQGRGTEAFF. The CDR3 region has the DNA TGCGCCAGCAGCTTGGAACAGGGGCGCGGAACTGAAGCTTTCTTT.

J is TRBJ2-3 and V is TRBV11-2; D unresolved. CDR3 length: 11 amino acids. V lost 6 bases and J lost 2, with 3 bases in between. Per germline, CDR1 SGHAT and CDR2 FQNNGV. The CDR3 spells CASRATDTQYF. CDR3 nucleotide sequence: TGTGCCAGCAGAGCCACAGATACGCAGTATTTT. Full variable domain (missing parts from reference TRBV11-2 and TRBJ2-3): EAGVAQSPRYKIIEKRQSVAFWCNPISGHATLYWYQQILGQGPKLLIQFQNNGVVDDSQLPKDRFSAERLKGVDSTLKIQPAKLEDSAVYLCASRATDTQYFGPGTRLTVL.